This TCR beta chain originates from a study of a mutant IDH1 vaccine in newly diagnosed glioma. A note on this clone: No antigen is known for it.

Germline-derived CDR1 and CDR2 are PRHDT and FYEKMQ (reference sequence). V dropped 5 bases and J dropped 2 bases, with 16 bases sitting between them. CDR3 size: 17 residues. Indicated time point: week 23, last vaccination. Vaccinated patients received 300 ug of mutant IDH1 20-mer peptide per dose, with topical imiquimod. Clones were sequenced by immunoSEQ multiplex PCR, and TCRdb holds only the in-frame ones, with some missing. The sample consists of around 40,000 clones, about 76% of them appearing once. The receptor comes from a man aged 45-65 years with glioma. This rearrangement joins TRBV13 to TRBJ2-6, with no clear D. Sequenced material: PBMCs, taken from a glioma patient whose treatment included an IDH1 peptide vaccine. The CDR3 sequence is CASSAQVGYPGANVLTF. In nucleotides, the CDR3 is TGTGCCAGCAGCGCTCAGGTGGGGTATCCTGGGGCCAACGTCCTGACTTTC.